These 10 T cell receptor beta chains were all obtained from the same sample, sequenced in a study of blood T cells in healthy people across ages (dated by TCRdb to 2014 to 2015). The receptor library was made with 5' RACE. The reads were generated on an Illumina HiSeq 2500. A second PCR of 7 to 11 cycles was run with a J-beta primer mix and a sample-barcoded 5' primer. TCRdb's own reprocessing of the public reads used fastp at Q25 and MiXCR and kept productive beta chains. Merged by CDR3 protein, the rows form single entries marked with the most common genes and DNA. This sample gives 1 million or so distinct CDR3 sequences in total; 20% to 25% of them show up just once. Around 0.7% of the sample comes from the top ten. These data are also associated with another study on T cells of mothers and their children.

The sample consisted of blood. Source of these receptors: a girl aged 2-9 years in good health.

This rearrangement joins TRBV7-3 to TRBJ2-5, with unresolved D. V was pared by 1 base and J by 3 bases, with 9 bases between. The germline gives CDR1 SGHTA, CDR2 FQGTGA. The CDR3 length is 14 residues. This CDR3 is CASSLNSPEETQYF. CDR3 nucleotides: TGTGCCAGCAGCTTAAACTCTCCTGAAGAGACCCAGTACTTC.

Concerning this clonotype: The missing conserved phenylalanine or tryptophan at the end of this CDR3 makes a read error likely. The chain carries TRBV29-1 and TRBJ1-2; 7 nucleotides agree with TRBD1. The CDR3 totals 12 residues. With V trimmed by 6 bases and J by 4 bases, 5 bases remained unmatched. Looked up from germline, CDR1 is SQVTM and CDR2 is ANQGSEA. CDR3 coding DNA: TGCAGCGTGGATACAGGGGTCTATGGCTACACCCTC. Translated, it gives CSVDTGVYGYTL.

The chain couples TRBV20-1 to TRBJ2-3; TRBD2 matches at 10 bases. V lost 2 bases and J lost 3; bases outside the gene matches: 5. Germline V gene data show CDR1 as DFQATT and CDR2 as SNEGSKA (reference sequence). CDR3 length: 15 residues. DNA for the CDR3: TGCAGTGCTAGAAGTGGTAGCGGGAGGACAGATACGCAGTATTTT. It codes for CSARSGSGRTDTQYF.

This clonotype was observed a few times. J is TRBJ2-3 and V is TRBV7-9; D gene unclear. V lost 2 bases to trimming and J lost 0 bases, with 15 bases between them. Germline V gives CDR1 SEHNR, CDR2 FQNEAQ (reference sequence). The CDR3 runs 17 residues. Here the CDR3 reads CASSLSRDFPSTDTQYF. The CDR3 DNA is TGTGCCAGCAGCTTATCCAGAGACTTTCCTAGCACAGATACGCAGTATTTT.

The gene calls are TRBV20-1 and TRBJ2-5; the D gene could be TRBD1 or TRBD2 (5 bases each). The germline V gene has CDR1 DFQATT and CDR2 SNEGSKA (reference sequence). Deletions cut 1 base from V and 5 bases from J, with 11 bases between. This CDR3 comprises 13 residues. The CDR3 DNA reads as TGCAGTGCTAGAGTGGGGGTACGGGAGACCCAGTACTTC. Its protein is CSARVGVRETQYF.

As concerns this clonotype: Since the CDR3 does not end with the conserved phenylalanine or tryptophan, this likely comes from a read error. CDR3: CASSLTPGQGIGEQFI. The CDR3 nucleotides are TGCGCCAGCAGCCTTACCCCGGGCCAAGGCATCGGTGAGCAGTTCATC. The chain is built from TRBV4-1 and TRBJ2-1; the D is unclear. This CDR3 comprises 16 residues. V dropped 4 bases and J dropped 9 bases, with 22 bases sitting between them. The germline V gene encodes CDR1 MGHRA and CDR2 YSYEKL.

This clonotype was detected a few times. This rearrangement joins TRBV20-1 to TRBJ2-7, with 9 bases fitting TRBD2. Germline V CDR1 and CDR2: DFQATT, SNEGSKA (reference sequence). The ends lost 3 bases at V and 0 bases at J; junction bases unmatched: 9. The CDR3 has 16 amino acids. CDR3 nucleotide sequence: TGCAGTGCTAGTATGGGACTAGCCGCTAGCTCCTACGAGCAGTACTTC. This codes for CSASMGLAASSYEQYF.

This clonotype was recorded a few times. V usage is TRBV7-2 and J usage is TRBJ2-3; TRBD1 agrees at 9 bases. The germline CDR1 and CDR2 sequences are SGHTA and FQGNSA. The length of the CDR3 is 15 residues. V shed 3 bases and J 5 bases; nucleotides not matched to a gene: 6. The CDR3 DNA reads TGTGCCAGCAGCTTGGACAGGGGTTCAAGAGATACGCAGTATTTT. This sequence encodes CASSLDRGSRDTQYF.

This clonotype has at least ten counts. The V gene is TRBV13, the J gene TRBJ2-3, with 9 positions matching TRBD2. V gave up 3 bases and J gave up 1 base; unmatched junction bases: 5. The CDR3 runs to 16 residues. Germline V gene lookup returns CDR1 PRHDT and CDR2 FYEKMQ (reference sequence). The CDR3 protein is CASSFFPSGGTDTQYF. DNA for the CDR3: TGTGCCAGCAGCTTCTTTCCTAGCGGGGGCACAGATACGCAGTATTTT.

This clonotype was picked up a small number of times. This chain joins TRBV20-1 and TRBJ2-7; possible D gene TRBD1, 6 bases. The CDR3 contains 12 residues. Germline lookup yields CDR1 DFQATT and CDR2 SNEGSKA (reference sequence). V dropped 1 base and J dropped 6 bases, with 10 bases sitting between them. CDR3 bases: TGCAGTGCTAGAGCACAGGGCCGCGAGCAGTACTTC. This gives the protein CSARAQGREQYF.